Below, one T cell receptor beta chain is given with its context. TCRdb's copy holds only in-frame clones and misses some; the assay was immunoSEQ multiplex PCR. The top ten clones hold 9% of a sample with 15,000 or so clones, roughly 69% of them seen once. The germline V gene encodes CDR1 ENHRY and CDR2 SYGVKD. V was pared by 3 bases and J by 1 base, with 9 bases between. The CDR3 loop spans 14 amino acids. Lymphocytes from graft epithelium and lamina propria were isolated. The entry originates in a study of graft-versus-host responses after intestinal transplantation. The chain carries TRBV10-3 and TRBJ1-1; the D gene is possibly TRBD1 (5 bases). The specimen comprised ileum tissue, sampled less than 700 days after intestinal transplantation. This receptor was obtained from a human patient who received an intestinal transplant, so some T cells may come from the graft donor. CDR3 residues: CAISERGGNTEAFF. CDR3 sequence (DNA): TGTGCCATCAGTGAACGGGGGGGGAACACTGAAGCTTTCTTT.